The clone carrying this TCR beta chain was seen a handful of times. Its cognate antigen is unknown. One junction end does not reproduce the germline sequence, and a read error may be involved. TCRdb re-derived calls from the reads in MiXCR, one entry per CDR3 protein. Counted here are 150,000 to 200,000 distinct CDR3 sequences, 8% to 10% occurring once; the ten biggest clones make up roughly 4.8%. This CDR3 comprises 15 residues. From germline, CDR1 is MNHEY and CDR2 SVGEGT. The data are from a study of T cell repertoires in cytomegalovirus infection. Across the whole study: Indications came from public TCR beta signatures; they pointed to CMV infection and to a matching HLA type.

Study-wide results and limits: The study identified carriers of CMV plus the relevant HLA from cumulative public TCR beta family frequency. HLA-C-restricted, CMV-specific TCR beta clonotypes were dominant ex vivo.

The specimen sequenced was PBMCs. This rearrangement joins TRBV6-2 or TRBV6-3 to TRBJ2-3, with a tentative D call TRBD2 (5 bases). The receptor's source is a human donor in good health (CMV status not recorded). Some clones in this sample may be carry-over from other donors' samples. The CDR3 is CASSALRSSTDAQYF. The CDR3 nucleotides are TGTGCCAGCAGTGCCTTACGGTCTAGCACAGATGCGCAGTATTTT.